The next 21 T cell receptor beta chains were all read from a single sample in a study of blood T cell repertoires in COVID-19. TCRdb's table, derived via immunoSEQ multiplex PCR, lists solely in-frame clones and lacks some. The data show 220,000 or so clones, about 80% seen once. Sequencing was done on a sample of peripheral blood. The origin of the receptors is a woman in her sixties with acute or convalescent COVID-19.

This chain connects TRBV5-5 to TRBJ1-5, with 8 bases lining up with TRBD1. CDR1 is SGHKS, CDR2 YYEKEE, per germline (reference sequence). CDR3 size: 15 residues. The trim removed 3 bases at V and 3 bases at J, leaving 5 bases unmatched. The CDR3 nucleotides read TGTGCCAGCAGCTATACAGGGGGGGCCAATCAGCCCCAGCATTTT. This codes for CASSYTGGANQPQHF.

The chain is built from TRBV9 and TRBJ2-1, with TRBD2 identical over 15 bases. The J segment lost 6 bases and the V segment lost 3 bases, leaving 4 bases of the junction unmatched. Germline lookup yields CDR1 SGDLS and CDR2 YYNGEE. The CDR3 runs to 16 residues. The CDR3 protein is CASSAGLAGGTNEQFF. The CDR3 DNA sequence: TGTGCCAGCAGCGCCGGACTAGCGGGGGGGACCAATGAGCAGTTCTTC.

V usage is TRBV7-2 and J usage is TRBJ2-1; TRBD2 aligns across 7 bases. The CDR3 loop spans 12 amino acids. V shed 5 bases, J shed 7 bases, and the junction held 2 bases outside the gene matches. CDR1 SGHTA and CDR2 FQGNSA come from the germline V gene. CDR3 loop: CASSTGGNEQFF. The CDR3, as DNA: TGTGCCAGCAGCACCGGGGGGAATGAGCAGTTCTTC.

J is TRBJ1-5 and V is TRBV12-3 or TRBV12-4; D might be TRBD1 (5 bases). V lost 5 bases and J 9 bases, leaving 14 bases between the germline ends. This CDR3 comprises 13 residues. The CDR3 reads CASSTGGATPQHF. The CDR3 DNA reads as TGTGCCAGCAGTACCGGGGGAGCGACGCCCCAGCATTTT.

This chain joins TRBV14 and TRBJ2-2; 8 bases are shared with TRBD1. With 4 bases clipped from V and 1 base from J, the junction kept 2 bases outside the gene matches. Germline CDR1 and CDR2: SGHDN and FVKESK. The CDR3 runs to 15 residues. CDR3 amino acids: CASSRGTGNTGELFF. In nucleotides, the CDR3 is TGTGCCAGCAGCCGAGGGACAGGGAACACCGGGGAGCTGTTTTTT.

V usage is TRBV7-9 and J usage is TRBJ2-7; D ambiguous. The V end was cut by 5 bases, the J end by 3 bases, with 11 bases between. Germline values: CDR1 SEHNR, CDR2 FQNEAQ (reference sequence). This CDR3 region has 13 residues. The CDR3 DNA sequence: TGTGCCAGCAGCCAAGTACAGAACTACGAGCAGTACTTC. This translates into CASSQVQNYEQYF.

The chain is built from TRBV6-2 or TRBV6-3 and TRBJ2-3; D is possibly TRBD2 (6 bases). V shed 5 bases and J shed 6 bases, with 18 bases lying between them. CDR3 length: 15 residues. Germline values: CDR1 MNHEY, CDR2 SVGEGT. In DNA form, the CDR3 reads TGTGCCAGCAGTACTGCACGCCGGGGGACGGATACGCAGTATTTT. Amino acid sequence: CASSTARRGTDTQYF.

The V call is TRBV15, the J call TRBJ2-6; maybe TRBD2 (5 bases). The CDR3 covers 17 residues. The germline CDR1 and CDR2 sequences are LNHNV and YYDKDF (reference sequence). V shed 0 bases and J shed 8 bases, with 17 bases lying between them. CDR3 region: CATSRDYHGSKSNVLTF. For the CDR3, the DNA is TGTGCCACCAGCAGAGATTATCATGGGAGTAAATCCAACGTCCTGACTTTC. Complete variable domain (other parts from reference TRBV15 and TRBJ2-6): DAMVIQNPRYQVTQFGKPVTLSCSQTLNHNVMYWYQQKSSQAPKLLFHYYDKDFNNEADTPDNFQSRRPNTSFCFLDIRSPGLGDTAMYLCATSRDYHGSKSNVLTFGAGSRLTVL.

The gene calls are TRBV19 and TRBJ1-1; D ambiguous. The CDR3 consists of 11 residues. Trimming pared 4 bases from V and 8 bases from J, leaving 8 bases between. Germline-derived CDR1 and CDR2 are LNHDA and SQIVND (reference sequence). CDR3 in amino acids: CASSNSLEAFF. CDR3 nucleotide sequence: TGTGCCAGTAGTAATTCTTTGGAAGCTTTCTTT.

V and J are TRBV24-1 and TRBJ1-5, with D uncertain. This CDR3 has 14 amino acids. V was cut by 0 bases and J by 7 bases, with 9 bases left in between. Germline CDR1 reads KGHDR; CDR2 reads SFDVKD. The chain's CDR3 is CATSDLRLIQPQHF. Here the CDR3 DNA reads TGTGCCACCAGTGATTTGCGGTTAATACAGCCCCAGCATTTT.

This clone has just one count. The V call is TRBV7-2, the J call TRBJ2-3, with 12 bases lining up with TRBD1. This CDR3 is 15 amino acids long. V lost 7 bases and J lost 2; bases outside the gene matches: 4. CDR1 and CDR2 from the germline V gene are SGHTA and FQGNSA. The CDR3 is CASTGTGGVTDTQYF. The CDR3 DNA reads as TGTGCCAGCACGGGGACAGGGGGCGTCACAGATACGCAGTATTTT.

The chain has TRBV6-1 and TRBJ2-1, with 8 nucleotides matching TRBD2. The CDR3 runs 18 residues. Per the germline V gene, CDR1 is MNHNS and CDR2 is SASEGT. Trimming at V came to 2 bases and at J to 0 bases, leaving 9 bases not matched to a gene. The CDR3 spells CASSEPAGGLSSYNEQFF. The CDR3, as DNA: TGTGCCAGCAGTGAACCGGCGGGGGGTCTGAGCTCCTACAATGAGCAGTTCTTC.

This CDR3 is CAASATVNSPLHF. CDR3 DNA: TGTGCAGCCTCCGCGACAGTTAATTCACCCCTCCACTTT. The chain uses TRBV3-1 (or the pseudogene TRBV3-2) and TRBJ1-6, with TRBD1 as a possible D gene (5 bases). The CDR3 has 13 residues. Germline CDR1 LGHDT, CDR2 YNNKEL (reference sequence).

This chain links TRBV27 with TRBJ2-7, with 8 bases fitting TRBD2. The CDR3 length is 15 residues. The germline V gene has CDR1 MNHEY and CDR2 SMNVEV (reference sequence). The V segment lost 3 bases and the J segment 1 base; nucleotides outside the gene matches: 5. CDR3 in amino acids: CASSFGSGDSYEQYF. The CDR3 nucleotides read TGTGCCAGCAGTTTCGGTAGCGGGGATTCCTACGAGCAGTACTTC.

The chain carries TRBV9 and TRBJ1-2; 7 nucleotides line up with TRBD1. Looked up from germline, CDR1 is SGDLS and CDR2 is YYNGEE. The V and J ends lost 0 bases and 6 bases, in that order; junction bases with no gene match: 11. This CDR3 region has 16 residues. The CDR3 reads CASSVAPTDRFNGYTF. As DNA, the CDR3 is TGTGCCAGCAGCGTAGCTCCCACGGACAGGTTTAATGGCTACACCTTC.

The chain carries TRBV5-1 and TRBJ2-7; D perhaps matches TRBD2 (5 bases). The CDR3 covers 14 residues. V was trimmed by 0 bases and J by 1 base, leaving 8 bases between them. Germline V gene data show CDR1 as SGHRS and CDR2 as YFSETQ. For the CDR3, the DNA is TGCGCCAGCAGCTTGGCCCGGGGTTCCTACGAGCAGTACTTC. Protein product: CASSLARGSYEQYF.

The genes are TRBV11-2 and TRBJ2-7; D might be TRBD2 (5 bases). There are 13 residues in the CDR3. Germline loops: CDR1 SGHAT, CDR2 FQNNGV. Trimming pared 1 base from V and 3 bases from J, leaving 7 bases between. The CDR3 coding sequence is TGTGCCAGCAGCTTAGGGCGGGTCTACGAGCAGTACTTC. Translation gives CASSLGRVYEQYF.

V gene TRBV6-6 combines with J gene TRBJ2-7, with D tentatively TRBD1 (5 bases). V lost 7 bases to trimming and J lost 1 base, with 20 bases between them. Germline loops: CDR1 MNHNY, CDR2 SVGAGI (reference sequence). The CDR3 sequence is 16 residues long. The CDR3, as DNA: TGTGCCAGCAACAACCGCGCCAGGGCCCCATCCTACGAGCAGTACTTC. Amino acid sequence: CASNNRARAPSYEQYF.

This chain joins TRBV6-2 or TRBV6-3 and TRBJ2-1; D gene uncertain. This CDR3 has 14 amino acids. Germline V gene lookup returns CDR1 MNHEY and CDR2 SVGEGT. V was pared by 5 bases and J by 6 bases, with 14 bases between. As DNA, the CDR3 is TGTGCCAGCAGTCAGGTTGGGCTCGGCAATGAGCAGTTCTTC. This gives the protein CASSQVGLGNEQFF.

The gene calls are TRBV27 and TRBJ2-7, with 7 bases that match TRBD1. The V segment lost 4 bases and the J segment 3 bases; nucleotides outside the gene matches: 15. The germline V gene has CDR1 MNHEY and CDR2 SMNVEV (reference sequence). This CDR3 comprises 17 residues. CDR3: CASSSFRDRVVGYEQYF. The DNA for the CDR3 is TGTGCCAGCAGTTCCTTCCGCGACAGGGTGGTTGGCTACGAGCAGTACTTC.

The chain links TRBV18 to TRBJ1-1; D unclear. With 4 bases removed from V and 8 bases from J, the gap between germline ends came to 14 bases. Germline-derived CDR1 and CDR2 are KGHSH and LQKENI. The CDR3 spans 13 residues. CDR3 sequence reads: CASSLDLKTEAFF. The CDR3 nucleotides read TGTGCCAGCTCACTGGACTTAAAGACGGAAGCTTTCTTT.